These T cell receptor beta chains were read from a single sample in a study of OX40 agonist ivuxolimab in advanced cancers. Method: immunoSEQ multiplex PCR; TCRdb's copy keeps in-frame clones and lacks some. The sample has tens of thousands of clones, 88% seen once; the top ten hold approximately 0.47%. Sequenced here: CD4+ or CD8+ T cells sorted from blood, sampled in a trial of the OX40 agonist ivuxolimab. The receptor source for this set is an adult with an advanced solid tumor such as melanoma, head and neck, liver or kidney cancer. The CDR3 runs from the conserved cysteine through the conserved F or W. A D gene is named only where the DNA matches it firmly. The size field is filled for only some rows; it gives once, few, many or a size class.

v_call	clone_size	d_call	j_call	cdr3_aa	cdr3_nt
TRBV5-1	.	.	TRBJ2-7	CASSPGSYEQYF	TGCGCCAGCAGCCCCGGTTCCTACGAGCAGTACTTC
TRBV7-9	.	.	TRBJ2-7	CASRRTQGGEEQYF	TGTGCCAGCCGTAGAACCCAGGGGGGCGAGGAGCAGTACTTC
TRBV29-1	.	.	TRBJ2-5	CSVPLTWTETQYF	TGCAGCGTTCCCTTGACATGGACGGAGACCCAGTACTTC
TRBV5-1	.	.	TRBJ2-5	CASSLRGVIQETQYF	TGCGCCAGCAGCCTGAGGGGGGTGATTCAAGAGACCCAGTACTTC
TRBV18	.	TRBD1	TRBJ2-5	CASAPGQGAGETQYF	TGTGCCAGCGCACCGGGACAGGGGGCGGGAGAGACCCAGTACTTC
TRBV19	once	.	TRBJ2-7	CASSIGALDEQYF	TGTGCCAGTAGTATCGGGGCCCTGGACGAGCAGTACTTC
TRBV5-1	.	.	TRBJ2-6	CASTSPGGGANVLTF	TGCGCCAGCACCTCCCCCGGTGGTGGGGCCAACGTCCTGACTTTC
TRBV5-1	.	.	TRBJ1-2	CASSSGTLGSNYGYTF	TGCGCCAGCAGCTCTGGGACCCTGGGCTCTAACTATGGCTACACCTTC
TRBV5-6	.	.	TRBJ2-4	CASSLEGRPPNIQYF	TGTGCCAGCAGCTTGGAGGGGAGACCCCCTAACATTCAGTACTTC
TRBV5-1	.	.	TRBJ1-4	CASSPLQANEKLFF	TGCGCCAGCAGTCCCCTGCAAGCTAATGAAAAACTGTTTTTT
TRBV7-2	.	.	TRBJ2-1	CASSPNPSNDEQFF	TGTGCCAGCAGCCCTAACCCTAGCAACGATGAGCAGTTCTTC
TRBV2	.	.	TRBJ1-1	CASKGGGDTEAFF	TGTGCCAGCAAGGGGGGCGGGGACACTGAAGCTTTCTTT
TRBV2	.	TRBD1	TRBJ2-1	CASREDRLNEQFF	TGTGCCAGCAGGGAGGACAGGCTCAATGAGCAGTTCTTC
TRBV6-1	once	.	TRBJ2-3	CASSPTDTQYF	TGTGCCAGCTCACCCACAGATACGCAGTATTTT
TRBV27	.	TRBD1	TRBJ2-2	CASRGTGRTNTGELFF	TGTGCCAGCAGGGGGACAGGGAGAACGAACACCGGGGAGCTGTTTTTT
TRBV7-3	few	TRBD1	TRBJ2-5	CASSLDRVETQYF	TGTGCCAGCAGCTTAGACAGGGTGGAGACCCAGTACTTC
TRBV19	few	.	TRBJ1-3	CASNPGHSGNTIYF	TGTGCCAGTAATCCAGGACACTCTGGAAACACCATATATTTT
TRBV27	.	TRBD1	TRBJ1-4	CASSPPGGAGEKLFF	TGTGCCAGCAGTCCCCCAGGGGGCGCGGGTGAAAAACTGTTTTTT
TRBV7-9	once	TRBD1	TRBJ2-1	CASSLDRGNEQFF	TGTGCCAGCAGCTTAGACAGGGGTAATGAGCAGTTCTTC
TRBV2	few	.	TRBJ2-5	CASKRQQETQYF	TGTGCCAGCAAAAGGCAGCAAGAGACCCAGTACTTC
TRBV2	.	TRBD1	TRBJ1-4	CASSRTGTGVDEKLFF	TGTGCCAGCAGTCGTACCGGGACAGGGGTGGATGAAAAACTGTTTTTT
TRBV27	few	.	TRBJ1-6	CASTRDPNSPLHF	TGTGCCAGTACCAGGGACCCTAATTCACCCCTCCACTTT
TRBV19	.	TRBD1	TRBJ2-7	CASSTRDRGQEQYF	TGTGCCAGTAGCACCCGGGACAGGGGCCAAGAGCAGTACTTC
TRBV6-1	.	.	TRBJ2-2	CASRELGDTGELFF	TGTGCCAGCAGAGAACTGGGGGACACCGGGGAGCTGTTTTTT
TRBV5-1	.	TRBD1	TRBJ1-5	CASSSPGTGLYSNQPQHF	TGCGCCAGCAGCTCCCCCGGGACAGGACTTTATAGCAATCAGCCCCAGCATTTT
TRBV18	.	.	TRBJ1-5	CASSPLRGSNQPQHF	TGTGCCAGCTCACCACTGAGGGGCAGCAATCAGCCCCAGCATTTT
TRBV11-2	.	TRBD1	TRBJ1-2	CASSQNRGVNYGYTF	TGTGCCAGCAGCCAGAACAGGGGAGTTAACTATGGCTACACCTTC
TRBV19	.	.	TRBJ2-5	CASSELGETQYF	TGTGCCAGTAGTGAACTCGGAGAGACCCAGTACTTC